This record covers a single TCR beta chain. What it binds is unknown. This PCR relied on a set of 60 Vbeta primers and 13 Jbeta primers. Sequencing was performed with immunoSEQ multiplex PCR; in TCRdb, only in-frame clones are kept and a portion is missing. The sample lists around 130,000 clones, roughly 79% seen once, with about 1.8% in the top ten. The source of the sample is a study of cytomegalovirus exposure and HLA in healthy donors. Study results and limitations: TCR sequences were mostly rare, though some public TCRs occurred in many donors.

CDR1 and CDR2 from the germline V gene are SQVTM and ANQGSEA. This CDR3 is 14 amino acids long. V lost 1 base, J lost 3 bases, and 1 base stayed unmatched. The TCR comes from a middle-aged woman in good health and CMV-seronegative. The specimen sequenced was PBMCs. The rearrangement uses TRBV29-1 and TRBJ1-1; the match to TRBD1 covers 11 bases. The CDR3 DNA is TGCAGCGTTGAAGGGGACAGGGGGGACACTGAAGCTTTCTTT. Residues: CSVEGDRGDTEAFF.